The present TCR beta chain was sequenced within a study of beta chain features in type 1 diabetes. Study-wide context: Summed over all samples, the examined sorted cells came to 95 million to 120 million.

Sorting based on CD45RO/CCR7/CD25/CD127/CD95/CD27 separated CD4+ naive, central memory, regulatory and stem cell-like memory cells. The CDR3 spans 13 residues. Germline V lookup: CDR1 MNHEY, CDR2 SVGAGI. With 5 bases removed from V and 7 bases from J, the gap between germline ends came to 12 bases. In this sample, this clone turned up a few times. Its target is unknown. The study, taken as a whole, reports: TCRB CDR3s from Type 1 diabetes patients were moderately but significantly shorter in all four CD4+ subsets. Any HLA type influence on TCRB rearrangement was left unresolved here.

Every isolated RNA sample was fully reverse transcribed, so sequencing captured expressed TCRB transcripts. Clones were read by immunoSEQ multiplex PCR, and TCRdb kept only the in-frame ones, dropping some. The data show hundreds of thousands of clones, 30% seen once. Sequencing was carried out using naive CD4+ T cells from blood. This receptor was identified in a man between 18 and 29 years old in good health. The chain couples TRBV6-5 to TRBJ1-5; possible D gene TRBD1, 5 bases. The CDR3 bases are TGTGCCAGCAGTCCAGGGAGGTTCCAGCCCCAGCATTTT. Translating it yields CASSPGRFQPQHF.